A selection of T cell receptor beta chains follows, all from one sample in a study of cytomegalovirus exposure and HLA in healthy donors. Assay: immunoSEQ multiplex PCR; the TCRdb copy retains only in-frame clones and omits some. The repertoire holds more than 85,000 clones, with almost 90% as singletons. The sample was PBMCs. These receptors were obtained from a woman aged 18-29 years in good health and CMV-seronegative. CDR3s include the opening cysteine and the closing phenylalanine or tryptophan. Each record gives: V gene, D gene, clone size, J gene, CDR3 protein, CDR3 DNA. D genes are given only for firm matches. A row's size may be missing; if present it is once, few, many or a size class.

TRBV4-3	TRBD1	.	TRBJ1-5	CASSWGQGGQPQHF	TGCGCCAGCAGCTGGGGACAGGGGGGACAGCCCCAGCATTTT
TRBV7-7	.	.	TRBJ1-1	CASSLEAGTEAFF	TGTGCCAGCAGCTTAGAAGCGGGCACTGAAGCTTTCTTT
TRBV9	.	.	TRBJ1-1	CASSPQQGQGREAFF	TGTGCCAGCAGCCCGCAACAGGGCCAGGGAAGGGAAGCTTTCTTT
TRBV7-2	.	.	TRBJ2-2	CASSLLIGVDTGELFF	TGTGCCAGCAGCTTATTAATCGGGGTCGACACCGGGGAGCTGTTTTTT
TRBV4-2	TRBD2	.	TRBJ2-3	CASSQESFTGGRTDTQYF	TGTGCCAGCAGCCAAGAATCTTTCACGGGAGGGCGCACAGATACGCAGTATTTT
TRBV5-4	.	.	TRBJ2-7	CASNPPGQNYEQYF	TGTGCCAGCAACCCTCCCGGACAGAACTACGAGCAGTACTTC
TRBV30	TRBD1	.	TRBJ1-6	CAWRTGAGSPLHF	TGTGCCTGGAGGACAGGGGCAGGGTCACCCCTCCACTTT
TRBV28	.	.	TRBJ2-2	CASSRGGSGTGELFF	TGTGCCAGCAGCCGGGGTGGGAGTGGTACCGGGGAGCTGTTTTTT
TRBV2	.	.	TRBJ1-4	CASSEAESGVNEKLFF	TGTGCCAGCAGTGAAGCGGAGTCAGGGGTTAATGAAAAACTGTTTTTT
TRBV5-1	.	.	TRBJ2-1	CASSLGQTTNEQFF	TGCGCCAGCAGCTTGGGTCAGACAACCAATGAGCAGTTCTTC
TRBV7-2	.	.	TRBJ1-2	CASSSRGNSYGYTF	TGTGCCAGCAGCTCCAGGGGTAATAGCTATGGCTACACCTTC
TRBV6-5	TRBD1	few	TRBJ1-2	CASRKLDRDYGYTF	TGTGCCAGCAGAAAACTAGACAGGGACTATGGCTACACCTTC
TRBV5-1	TRBD1	.	TRBJ2-5	CASSPGQGALLETQYF	TGCGCCAGCAGTCCGGGGCAGGGGGCTCTGTTGGAGACCCAGTACTTC
TRBV7-6	.	once	TRBJ2-7	CASSLQGSGVYEQYF	TGTGCCAGCAGCTTACAAGGTTCAGGGGTCTACGAGCAGTACTTC
TRBV5-6	TRBD1	.	TRBJ1-6	CASSLVVSGTGDSPLHF	TGTGCCAGCAGCTTGGTGGTCTCCGGGACAGGGGATTCACCCCTCCACTTT
TRBV19	TRBD1	.	TRBJ2-1	CASSPQGASILYNEQFF	TGTGCCAGTAGTCCGCAGGGGGCGTCCATACTGTACAATGAGCAGTTCTTC
TRBV5-4	.	.	TRBJ2-2	CASSLNFRSNTGELFF	TGTGCCAGCAGCTTGAACTTTCGATCGAACACCGGGGAGCTGTTTTTT
TRBV5-4	TRBD1	.	TRBJ1-2	CASRVTGGLNYGYTF	TGTGCCAGCAGGGTGACAGGGGGCCTTAACTATGGCTACACCTTC
TRBV19	TRBD2	.	TRBJ2-7	CASSIRTGRVLAEAYEQYF	TGTGCCAGTAGTATCAGAACAGGCCGAGTACTAGCGGAAGCCTACGAGCAGTACTTC
TRBV7-8	TRBD2	.	TRBJ2-3	CASSLGRVGLALTDTQYF	TGTGCCAGCAGCTTAGGAAGGGTTGGACTAGCGCTTACAGATACGCAGTATTTT
TRBV30	.	.	TRBJ2-7	CAWKGLYEQYF	TGTGCCTGGAAGGGGCTATACGAGCAGTACTTC
TRBV28	TRBD1	.	TRBJ2-1	CASSLGQGSEQFF	TGTGCCAGCAGTCTGGGACAGGGTAGTGAGCAGTTCTTC
TRBV6-4	.	.	TRBJ2-7	CASSDPQPYTRIPYEQYF	TGTGCCAGCAGTGACCCCCAACCATATACTAGGATACCCTACGAGCAGTACTTC
TRBV7-9	.	few	TRBJ2-5	CASSSRLLHGSAQYF	TGTGCCAGCAGCTCAAGACTTCTCCACGGTTCGGCCCAGTACTTC
TRBV5-6	.	.	TRBJ1-1	CASSLGFGGTEAFF	TGTGCCAGCAGCTTGGGGTTCGGGGGCACTGAAGCTTTCTTT
TRBV9	.	.	TRBJ1-3	CASSVDSYSGNTIYF	TGTGCCAGCAGCGTGGACAGTTACTCTGGAAACACCATATATTTT
TRBV2	.	.	TRBJ1-5	CASSVSRANQPQHF	TGTGCCAGCAGTGTATCGAGGGCCAATCAGCCCCAGCATTTT
TRBV28	TRBD1	.	TRBJ2-2	CASSTRQGASTGELFF	TGTGCCAGCAGCACCCGACAGGGGGCGAGCACCGGGGAGCTGTTTTTT